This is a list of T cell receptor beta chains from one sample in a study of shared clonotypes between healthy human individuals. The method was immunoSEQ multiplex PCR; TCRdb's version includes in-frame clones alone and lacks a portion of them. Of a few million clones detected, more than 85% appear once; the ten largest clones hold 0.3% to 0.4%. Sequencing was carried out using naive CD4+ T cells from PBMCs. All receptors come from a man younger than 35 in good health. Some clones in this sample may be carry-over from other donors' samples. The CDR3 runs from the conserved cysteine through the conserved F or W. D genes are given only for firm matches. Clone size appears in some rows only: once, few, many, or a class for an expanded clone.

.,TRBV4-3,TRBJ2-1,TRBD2,CASSYLAGGGYNEQFF,TGCGCCAGCAGCTATCTAGCGGGAGGAGGCTACAATGAGCAGTTCTTC
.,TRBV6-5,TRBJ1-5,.,CASSYGMRQPQHF,TGTGCCAGCAGTTACGGGATGCGGCAGCCCCAGCATTTT
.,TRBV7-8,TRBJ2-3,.,CASSLRARTDTQYF,TGTGCCAGCAGCTTGCGGGCTCGCACAGATACGCAGTATTTT
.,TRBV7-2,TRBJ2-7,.,CASSFGATPLTRREQYF,TGTGCCAGCAGCTTTGGAGCGACGCCACTAACTCGCCGGGAGCAGTACTTC
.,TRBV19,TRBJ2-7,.,CASSIDPGTHEQYF,TGTGCCAGTAGTATAGACCCAGGGACCCACGAGCAGTACTTC
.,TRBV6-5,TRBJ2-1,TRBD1,CASSYWGQGNEQFF,TGTGCCAGCAGTTACTGGGGACAGGGCAATGAGCAGTTCTTC
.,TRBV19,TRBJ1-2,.,CASSIGSGGYTF,TGTGCCAGTAGTATTGGGAGCGGCGGCTACACCTTC
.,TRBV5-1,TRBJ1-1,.,CASSSGAMNTEAFF,TGCGCCAGCAGCTCCGGGGCTATGAACACTGAAGCTTTCTTT
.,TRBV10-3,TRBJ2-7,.,CAIKGSGYEQYF,TGTGCCATCAAAGGTAGCGGCTACGAGCAGTACTTC
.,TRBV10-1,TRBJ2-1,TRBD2,CASSSESGSFNEQFF,TGCGCCAGCAGCTCGGAAAGCGGGAGTTTTAATGAGCAGTTCTTC
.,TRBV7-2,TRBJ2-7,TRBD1,CASSLSSIGQGYPYF,TGTGCCAGCAGCTTATCATCAATCGGACAGGGGTACCCGTACTTC
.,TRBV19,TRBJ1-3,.,CASNNPDGGSGNTIYF,TGTGCCAGTAATAACCCGGACGGGGGCTCTGGAAACACCATATATTTT
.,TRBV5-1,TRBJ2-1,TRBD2,CASSLPEGRLAGSYNEQFF,TGCGCCAGCAGCTTGCCCGAAGGGAGACTAGCGGGTTCCTACAATGAGCAGTTCTTC
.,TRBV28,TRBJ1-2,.,CASTTSQGAYGYTF,TGTGCCAGCACTACATCACAGGGTGCCTATGGCTACACCTTC
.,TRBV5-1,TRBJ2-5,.,CASSLDRFTAQETQYF,TGCGCCAGCAGCTTGGACAGGTTCACAGCCCAAGAGACCCAGTACTTC
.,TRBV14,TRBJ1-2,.,CASSPRGLHGYTF,TGTGCCAGCAGCCCGCGAGGGCTGCATGGCTACACCTTC
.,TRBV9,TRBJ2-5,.,CASSVAGDGTQYF,TGTGCCAGCAGCGTAGCTGGGGATGGGACCCAGTACTTC
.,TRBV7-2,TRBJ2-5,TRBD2,CASKRGGQETQYF,TGTGCCAGCAAACGGGGGGGCCAAGAGACCCAGTACTTC
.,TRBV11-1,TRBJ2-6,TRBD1,CASSFQGAGANVLTF,TGTGCCAGCAGCTTCCAGGGGGCCGGGGCCAACGTCCTGACTTTC
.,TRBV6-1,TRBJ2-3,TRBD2,CASILLAGAADTQYF,TGTGCCAGCATCTTACTAGCGGGAGCAGCAGATACGCAGTATTTT
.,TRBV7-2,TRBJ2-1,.,CASRTSREQFF,TGTGCCAGCCGGACTTCTCGGGAGCAGTTCTTC
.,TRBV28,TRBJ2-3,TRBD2,CASRLAGSSTDTQYF,TGTGCCAGCAGGTTAGCGGGTTCTAGCACAGATACGCAGTATTTT
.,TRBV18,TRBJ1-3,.,CASSPEGDTIYF,TGTGCCAGCTCACCAGAGGGGGACACCATATATTTT
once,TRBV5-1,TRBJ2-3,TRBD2,CASSLASTSGVTDTQYF,TGCGCCAGCAGCTTGGCCAGCACTAGCGGGGTCACAGATACGCAGTATTTT
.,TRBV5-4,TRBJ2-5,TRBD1,CASSWTGRSQETQYF,TGTGCCAGCAGTTGGACAGGGCGATCCCAAGAGACCCAGTACTTC
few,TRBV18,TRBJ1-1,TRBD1,CASSQGQGGDTEAFF,TGTGCCAGCTCACAAGGACAGGGGGGAGACACTGAAGCTTTCTTT
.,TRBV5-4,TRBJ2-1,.,CASSTRDLYNEQFF,TGTGCCAGCAGCACTCGGGATCTTTACAATGAGCAGTTCTTC
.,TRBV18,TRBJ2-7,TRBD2,CASSPIGSGRALYEQYF,TGTGCCAGCTCACCAATTGGAAGCGGGAGGGCCCTCTACGAGCAGTACTTC
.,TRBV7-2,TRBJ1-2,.,CASSSLRPQLQTF,TGTGCCAGCAGCTCCCTCCGTCCCCAGCTACAGACCTTC
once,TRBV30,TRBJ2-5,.,CAWSVRETQYF,TGTGCCTGGAGTGTAAGGGAGACCCAGTACTTC
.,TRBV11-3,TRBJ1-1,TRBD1,CASSLNTLSGQGDTEAFF,TGTGCCAGCAGCTTAAACACCCTCTCAGGACAGGGCGACACTGAAGCTTTCTTT
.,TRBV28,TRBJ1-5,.,CASSSIYQPQHF,TGTGCCAGCAGTTCCATCTATCAGCCCCAGCATTTT
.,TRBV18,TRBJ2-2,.,CASSPWQPSNTGELFF,TGTGCCAGCTCACCGTGGCAGCCCTCGAACACCGGGGAGCTGTTTTTT
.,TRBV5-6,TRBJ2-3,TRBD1,CASSLLGDRDQDTQYF,TGTGCCAGCAGCTTGTTAGGGGACAGGGATCAAGATACGCAGTATTTT
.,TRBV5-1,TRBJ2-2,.,CASKQGGTGELFF,TGCGCCAGCAAACAGGGTGGCACCGGGGAGCTGTTTTTT
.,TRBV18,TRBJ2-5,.,CASSPRSQETQYF,TGTGCCAGCTCCCCGCGCTCCCAAGAGACCCAGTACTTC
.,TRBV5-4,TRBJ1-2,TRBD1,CASSRIQGEGGYTF,TGTGCCAGCAGCAGAATACAGGGGGAAGGTGGCTACACCTTC
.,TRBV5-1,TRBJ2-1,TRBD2,CASSFGTSGGDEQFF,TGCGCCAGCAGCTTCGGGACTAGCGGTGGGGATGAGCAGTTCTTC
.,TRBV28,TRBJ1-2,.,CASTLGQNYGYTF,TGTGCCAGCACCCTGGGACAAAACTATGGCTACACCTTC
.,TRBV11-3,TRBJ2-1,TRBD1,CASSPGQGSSYNEQFF,TGTGCCAGCAGCCCGGGACAGGGAAGCTCCTACAATGAGCAGTTCTTC